Listed here are 25 T cell receptor beta chains from one sample, sequenced in a study of T cell changes during pregnancy in multiple sclerosis. Produced via immunoSEQ multiplex PCR; TCRdb's table is partial and in-frame only. This sample carries around 59,000 clones, approximately 90% of them seen once, and the ten largest clones take roughly 0.76%. The material sequenced was CD4+ T cells from peripheral blood mononuclear cells, taken in the first trimester of pregnancy. The origin of the receptors is a female donor with multiple sclerosis, enrolled in a pregnancy study.

The chain links TRBV4-2 to TRBJ2-5; 9 bases are shared with TRBD1. V shed 4 bases and J 6 bases; nucleotides not matched to a gene: 9. The CDR3 contains 15 residues. CDR1 and CDR2 (germline): LGHNA, YNFKEQ. The CDR3 region has the DNA TGTGCCAGCAGCCCAGGGGGACAGGGTACGCAGACCCAGTACTTC. This sequence encodes CASSPGGQGTQTQYF.

This chain uses TRBV2 with TRBJ1-2, with a weak D call TRBD1 (5 bases). The germline gives CDR1 SNHLY, CDR2 FYNNEI. The CDR3 consists of 13 residues. V lost 3 bases to trimming and J lost 9 bases, with 14 bases between them. The CDR3 nucleotides are TGTGCCAGCAGTGAGACCCAGGGAAGAAGCTACACCTTC. Translated: CASSETQGRSYTF.

The chain links TRBV9 to TRBJ2-5, with 9 bases identical to TRBD2. The ends lost 2 bases at V and 2 bases at J; junction bases unmatched: 10. Looked up from germline, CDR1 is SGDLS and CDR2 is YYNGEE. The CDR3 runs 17 residues. The CDR3 loop is CASSVGSLAGVQETQYF. CDR3 sequence (DNA): TGTGCCAGCAGCGTGGGATCGTTAGCGGGGGTTCAAGAGACCCAGTACTTC.

CDR3 coding DNA: TGTGCCAGCAGTCAGGACAGGGGGCATGATACGCAGTATTTT. It translates to CASSQDRGHDTQYF. The J gene is TRBJ2-3, the V gene TRBV2; TRBD1 aligns across 11 bases. In germline, CDR1 is SNHLY, CDR2 FYNNEI. The J segment lost 6 bases and the V segment lost 5 bases, leaving 4 bases of the junction unmatched. This CDR3 region has 14 residues.

A few counts support this clone. One end of the junction fails to match germline, which may point to a read error. The chain has TRBV5-1 and TRBJ2-2; 11 bases align to TRBD1. The CDR3 is 15 residues long. Looked up from germline, CDR1 is SGHRS and CDR2 is YFSETQ. Written as DNA, the CDR3 is TGCGCCAGCAGGTTGGGACAGGGGGACACCGGGGAGCTGTTTTTT. This translates into CASRLGQGDTGELFF. Full variable domain (outside the CDR3, taken from reference TRBV5-1 and TRBJ2-2): KAGVTQTPRYLIKTRGQQVTLSCSPISGHRSVSWYQQTPGQGLQFLFEYFSETQRNKGNFPGRFSGRQFSNSRSEMNVSTLELGDSALYLCASRLGQGDTGELFFGEGSRLTVL.

The genes are TRBV25-1 and TRBJ2-4; possible D gene TRBD1, 5 bases. Germline V lookup: CDR1 MGHDK, CDR2 SYGVNS. V was cut by 4 bases and J by 6 bases, with 16 bases left in between. The CDR3 sequence is 15 residues long. The CDR3 DNA follows: TGTGCCAGCAGTGGCTTGGGGCTCCCCGGAAACATTCAGTACTTC. Protein: CASSGLGLPGNIQYF. The full variable domain, rest sourced from reference TRBV25-1 and TRBJ2-4, is EADIYQTPRYLVIGTGKKITLECSQTMGHDKMYWYQQDPGMELHLIHYSYGVNSTEKGDLSSESTVSRIRTEHFPLTLESARPSHTSQYLCASSGLGLPGNIQYFGAGTRLSVL.

The chain employs TRBV5-5 and TRBJ1-1, with D possibly matching TRBD1 (6 bases). The CDR3 is 14 residues long. Trimming cost V 3 bases and J 0 bases, with 9 bases left between them. CDR1 is SGHKS and CDR2 is YYEKEE in the germline V gene (reference sequence). The CDR3 reads CASSSYRVNTEAFF. In nucleotides, the CDR3 is TGTGCCAGCAGCTCTTACAGGGTGAACACTGAAGCTTTCTTT.

The chain employs TRBV10-2 and TRBJ1-6, with 8 bases matching TRBD1. This CDR3 has 15 residues. Trimming removed 6 bases from V and 10 bases from J; junction bases left unmatched: 11. CDR1 and CDR2 from the germline V gene are WSHSY and SAAADI. CDR3 DNA sequence: TGCGCCAGCAGGGAGGATCAGGGGGCAAGGTCACCCCTCCACTTT. Its translation: CASREDQGARSPLHF.

The chain employs TRBV4-1 and TRBJ1-4; 8 nucleotides line up with TRBD1. The germline gives CDR1 MGHRA, CDR2 YSYEKL. V trimming: 6 bases; J trimming: 2 bases; junction bases outside the gene matches: 5. The CDR3 spans 15 residues. CDR3 coding DNA: TGCGCCAGCAGAGTCAGGGGGCCTACTAATGAAAAACTGTTTTTT. This encodes CASRVRGPTNEKLFF.

This clone was seen only once. The rearrangement links TRBV9 to TRBJ2-4; the D gene is possibly TRBD2 (7 bases). The germline V gene has CDR1 SGDLS and CDR2 YYNGEE. This CDR3 comprises 15 residues. Trimming pared 4 bases from V and 3 bases from J, leaving 14 bases between. CDR3 amino acids: CASSTPGEGKNIQYF. The CDR3 DNA sequence: TGTGCCAGCAGCACCCCAGGGGAGGGCAAAAACATTCAGTACTTC.

The chain couples TRBV15 to TRBJ1-2; unclear D gene. Trimming pared 1 base from V and 5 bases from J, leaving 8 bases between. CDR1 LNHNV and CDR2 YYDKDF come from the germline V gene (reference sequence). The CDR3 consists of 13 residues. The CDR3, as DNA: TGTGCCACCAGCAGAGTACAGTCATATGGCTACACCTTC. It is translated as CATSRVQSYGYTF. The full variable domain, in which reference TRBV15 and TRBJ1-2 provide the parts outside the CDR3, is DAMVIQNPRYQVTQFGKPVTLSCSQTLNHNVMYWYQQKSSQAPKLLFHYYDKDFNNEADTPDNFQSRRPNTSFCFLDIRSPGLGDTAMYLCATSRVQSYGYTFGSGTRLTVV.

CDR3 amino acids: CSVKTSGVADTQYF. The CDR3 nucleotides are TGCAGCGTGAAGACTAGCGGGGTCGCAGATACGCAGTATTTT. This chain joins TRBV29-1 and TRBJ2-3; 11 nucleotides agree with TRBD2. The J segment lost 4 bases and the V segment lost 6 bases, leaving 6 bases of the junction unmatched. The CDR3 is 14 amino acids. Per germline, CDR1 SQVTM and CDR2 ANQGSEA.

Only one count was recorded for this clone. V is TRBV7-2 and J is TRBJ1-4, with 8 bases aligning to TRBD1. Germline CDR1 SGHTA, CDR2 FQGNSA. The trim removed 1 base at V and 5 bases at J, leaving 0 bases unmatched. This CDR3 is 14 amino acids long. CDR3 nucleotides: TGTGCCAGCAGCTTAGGGACAGGGAATGAAAAACTGTTTTTT. Amino acid sequence: CASSLGTGNEKLFF.

V and J are TRBV6-5 and TRBJ2-1, with TRBD2 identical over 9 bases. The CDR3 is 14 amino acids. Germline V gene data show CDR1 as MNHEY and CDR2 as SVGAGI. The V segment lost 6 bases and the J segment 9 bases; nucleotides outside the gene matches: 9. The DNA for the CDR3 is TGTGCCAGCAGAGGACTAGCGATTCCTACTGAGCAGTTCTTC. This sequence encodes CASRGLAIPTEQFF.

V gene TRBV4-2 combines with J gene TRBJ2-1; TRBD2 agrees at 11 bases. Germline lookup yields CDR1 LGHNA and CDR2 YNFKEQ. V shed 0 bases and J 4 bases; nucleotides not matched to a gene: 5. The CDR3 is 17 amino acids. CDR3 nucleotides: TGTGCCAGCAGCCAAGACCTAGCGGGGGGTTATTACAATGAGCAGTTCTTC. Translated, it gives CASSQDLAGGYYNEQFF.

This chain connects TRBV11-1 to TRBJ2-2, with D possibly matching TRBD1 (5 bases). The CDR3 covers 15 residues. In germline, CDR1 is SGHAT, CDR2 FQDESV (reference sequence). Trimming stripped 5 bases from V and 9 bases from J, with 19 bases between. CDR3 residues: CASSRTTVVPRELFF. The CDR3 DNA reads TGTGCCAGCAGCCGGACGACAGTGGTACCTCGGGAGCTGTTTTTT.

V is TRBV2 and J is TRBJ2-2, with D unresolved. Trimming pared 2 bases from V and 6 bases from J, leaving 7 bases between. Germline values: CDR1 SNHLY, CDR2 FYNNEI. The length of the CDR3 is 13 residues. The chain's CDR3 is CASSELRSGELFF. DNA for the CDR3: TGTGCCAGCAGTGAACTTCGGTCCGGGGAGCTGTTTTTT.

This chain connects TRBV25-1 to TRBJ2-3; 9 bases are a match to TRBD1. This CDR3 region has 16 residues. CDR1 is MGHDK, CDR2 SYGVNS, per germline. V gave up 4 bases and J gave up 0 bases; unmatched junction bases: 5. CDR3 amino acids: CASSGRTGASTDTQYF. The CDR3 DNA reads as TGTGCCAGCAGTGGGAGGACAGGGGCAAGCACAGATACGCAGTATTTT.

The genes are TRBV5-6 and TRBJ1-4; TRBD1 is a possible D gene (6 bases). With 4 bases removed from V and 5 bases from J, the gap between germline ends came to 15 bases. The CDR3 spans 15 residues. Germline loops: CDR1 SGHDT, CDR2 YYEEEE. The DNA for the CDR3 is TGTGCCAGCAGCCTCCGGACAGTTTTAAATGAAAAACTGTTTTTT. Translated: CASSLRTVLNEKLFF.

The gene calls are TRBV5-5 and TRBJ2-7; maybe TRBD1 (6 bases). The ends were cut back, 1 base at V and 3 bases at J, with 8 bases in the middle. This CDR3 is 13 amino acids long. The germline gives CDR1 SGHKS, CDR2 YYEKEE (reference sequence). The CDR3 DNA reads as TGTGCCAGCAGCTTGCAGGGGTTCTACGAGCAGTACTTC. This gives the protein CASSLQGFYEQYF.

V gene TRBV15 combines with J gene TRBJ2-5; TRBD2 aligns across 10 bases. The CDR3 loop spans 16 amino acids. V shed 0 bases and J 5 bases; nucleotides not matched to a gene: 6. Per the germline V gene, CDR1 is LNHNV and CDR2 is YYDKDF (reference sequence). The CDR3: CATSRDILAGVETQYF. Written as DNA, the CDR3 is TGTGCCACCAGCAGAGATATCCTAGCGGGGGTGGAGACCCAGTACTTC.

J is TRBJ2-1 and V is TRBV5-4; 11 nucleotides line up with TRBD2. Per the germline V gene, CDR1 is SGHNT and CDR2 is YYREEE (reference sequence). The J segment lost 3 bases and the V segment lost 4 bases, leaving 3 bases of the junction unmatched. The length of the CDR3 is 15 residues. CDR3 sequence reads: CASSHGTSGYNEQFF. CDR3 coding DNA: TGTGCCAGCAGCCACGGGACTAGCGGCTACAATGAGCAGTTCTTC.

The chain carries TRBV29-1 and TRBJ2-1; 12 bases map to TRBD2. There are 19 residues in the CDR3. Losses at the gene ends were 3 bases for V and 0 bases for J; bases not matched to a gene: 12. Germline V gene data show CDR1 as SQVTM and CDR2 as ANQGSEA. CDR3 sequence reads: CSVEISPGLAGSSYNEQFF. The CDR3 DNA is TGCAGCGTTGAGATTTCACCGGGACTAGCGGGTAGCTCCTACAATGAGCAGTTCTTC.

This clone was found a few times. Written as DNA, the CDR3 is TGTGCCAGCAGCCCCTCAAATCTCCAGGCTTTCTTT. It encodes CASSPSNLQAFF. The chain joins TRBV9 to TRBJ1-1; D unresolved. This CDR3 has 12 residues. Germline V gives CDR1 SGDLS, CDR2 YYNGEE. Trimming cost V 4 bases and J 11 bases, with 15 bases left between them.

The V and J genes are TRBV6-5 and TRBJ2-1, with a possible D match to TRBD2 (7 bases). Germline lookup yields CDR1 MNHEY and CDR2 SVGAGI. V was cut by 8 bases and J by 8 bases, with 19 bases left in between. The CDR3 loop spans 14 amino acids. The CDR3 DNA follows: TGTGCCAGCGGGGGTGGGGGGGGCACGGATGAGCAGTTCTTC. It encodes CASGGGGGTDEQFF.